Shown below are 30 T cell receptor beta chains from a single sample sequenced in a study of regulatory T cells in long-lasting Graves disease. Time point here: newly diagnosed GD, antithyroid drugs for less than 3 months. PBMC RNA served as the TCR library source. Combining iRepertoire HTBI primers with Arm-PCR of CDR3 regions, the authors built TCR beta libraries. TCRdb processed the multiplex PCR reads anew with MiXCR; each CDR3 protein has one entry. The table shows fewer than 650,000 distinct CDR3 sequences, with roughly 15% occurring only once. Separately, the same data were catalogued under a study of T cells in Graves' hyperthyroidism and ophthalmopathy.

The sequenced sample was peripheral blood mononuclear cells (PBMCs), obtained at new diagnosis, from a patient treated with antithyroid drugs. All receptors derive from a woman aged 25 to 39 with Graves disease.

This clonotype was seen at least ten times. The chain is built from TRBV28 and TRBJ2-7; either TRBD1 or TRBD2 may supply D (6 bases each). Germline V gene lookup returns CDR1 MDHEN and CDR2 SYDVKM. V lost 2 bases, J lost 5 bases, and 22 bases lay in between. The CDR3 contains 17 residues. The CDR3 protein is CASSLVGTGGWRDEQYF. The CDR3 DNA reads TGTGCCAGCAGTTTAGTGGGGACTGGGGGCTGGCGAGACGAGCAGTACTTC.

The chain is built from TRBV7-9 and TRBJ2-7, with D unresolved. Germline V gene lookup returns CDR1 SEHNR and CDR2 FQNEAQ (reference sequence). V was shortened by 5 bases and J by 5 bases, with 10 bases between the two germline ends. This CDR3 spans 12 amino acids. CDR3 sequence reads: CASSTFRDEQYF. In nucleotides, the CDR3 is TGTGCCAGCAGCACATTTAGAGACGAGCAGTACTTC. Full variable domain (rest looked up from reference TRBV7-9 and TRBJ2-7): DTGVSQNPRHKITKRGQNVTFRCDPISEHNRLYWYRQTLGQGPEFLTYFQNEAQLEKSRLLSDRFSAERPKGSFSTLEIQRTEQGDSAMYLCASSTFRDEQYFGPGTRLTVT.

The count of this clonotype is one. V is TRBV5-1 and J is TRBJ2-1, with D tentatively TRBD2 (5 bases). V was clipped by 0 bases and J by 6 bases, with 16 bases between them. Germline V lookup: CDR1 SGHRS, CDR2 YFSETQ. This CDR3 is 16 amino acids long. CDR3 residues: CASSLGGLGGINEQFF. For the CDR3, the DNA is TGCGCCAGCAGCTTGGGAGGGCTAGGTGGGATCAATGAGCAGTTCTTC.

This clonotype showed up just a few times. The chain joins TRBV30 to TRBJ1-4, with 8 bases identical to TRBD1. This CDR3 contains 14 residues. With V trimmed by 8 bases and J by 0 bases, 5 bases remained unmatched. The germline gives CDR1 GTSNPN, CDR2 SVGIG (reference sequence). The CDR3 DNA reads TGTGCCAGCGGACAGGGCACAACTAATGAAAAACTGTTTTTT. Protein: CASGQGTTNEKLFF.

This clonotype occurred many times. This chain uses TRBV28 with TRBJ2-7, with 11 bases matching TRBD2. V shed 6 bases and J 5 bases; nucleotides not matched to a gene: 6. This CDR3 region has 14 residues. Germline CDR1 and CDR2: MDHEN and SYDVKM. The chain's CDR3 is CASRLAGVINEQYF. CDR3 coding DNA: TGTGCCAGCAGACTAGCGGGAGTTATTAACGAGCAGTACTTC.

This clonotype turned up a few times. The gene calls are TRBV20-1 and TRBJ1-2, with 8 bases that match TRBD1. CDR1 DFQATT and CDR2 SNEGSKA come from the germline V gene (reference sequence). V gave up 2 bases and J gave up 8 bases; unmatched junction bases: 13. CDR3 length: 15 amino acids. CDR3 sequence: CSARPDRAGLRGYTF. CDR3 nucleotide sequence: TGCAGTGCTAGACCGGACAGGGCGGGTTTGCGGGGCTACACCTTC.

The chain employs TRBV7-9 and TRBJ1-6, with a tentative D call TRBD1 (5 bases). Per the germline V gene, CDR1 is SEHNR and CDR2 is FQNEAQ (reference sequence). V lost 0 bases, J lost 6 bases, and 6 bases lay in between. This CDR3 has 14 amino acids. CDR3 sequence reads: CASSLAQGNSPLHF. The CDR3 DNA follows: TGTGCCAGCAGCTTAGCGCAGGGTAATTCACCCCTCCACTTT.

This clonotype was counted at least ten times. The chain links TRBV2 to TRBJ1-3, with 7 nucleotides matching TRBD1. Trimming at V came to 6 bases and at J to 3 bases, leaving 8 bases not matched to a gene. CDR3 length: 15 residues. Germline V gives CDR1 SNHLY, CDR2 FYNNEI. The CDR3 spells CASRRTGVDGNTIYF. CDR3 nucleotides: TGTGCCAGCAGACGAACAGGGGTGGATGGAAACACCATATATTTT.

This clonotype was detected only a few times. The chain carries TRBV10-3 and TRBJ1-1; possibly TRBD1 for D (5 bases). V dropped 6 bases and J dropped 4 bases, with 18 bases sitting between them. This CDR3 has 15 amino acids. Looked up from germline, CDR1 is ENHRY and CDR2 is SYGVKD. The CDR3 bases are TGTGCCATCAGCGACCTGGCGGACACGTCCACTGAAGCTTTCTTT. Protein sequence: CAISDLADTSTEAFF.

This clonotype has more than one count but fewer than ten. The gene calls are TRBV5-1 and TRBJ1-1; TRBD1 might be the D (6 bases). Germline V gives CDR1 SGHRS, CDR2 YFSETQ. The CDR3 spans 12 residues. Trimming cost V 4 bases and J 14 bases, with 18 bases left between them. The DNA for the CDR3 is TGCGCCAGCAGCCCCTCCGGCAGGGGAAAGTTCTTT. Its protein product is CASSPSGRGKFF. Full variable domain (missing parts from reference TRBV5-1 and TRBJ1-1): KAGVTQTPRYLIKTRGQQVTLSCSPISGHRSVSWYQQTPGQGLQFLFEYFSETQRNKGNFPGRFSGRQFSNSRSEMNVSTLELGDSALYLCASSPSGRGKFFGQGTRLTVV.

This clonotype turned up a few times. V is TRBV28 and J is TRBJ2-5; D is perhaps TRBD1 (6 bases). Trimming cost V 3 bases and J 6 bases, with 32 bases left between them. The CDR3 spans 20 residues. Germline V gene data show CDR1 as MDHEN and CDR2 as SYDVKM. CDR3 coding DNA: TGTGCCAGCAGTTTGGGGGTATCCGGGACATTCTTACTATCTCGGCAGACCCAGTACTTC. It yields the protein CASSLGVSGTFLLSRQTQYF.

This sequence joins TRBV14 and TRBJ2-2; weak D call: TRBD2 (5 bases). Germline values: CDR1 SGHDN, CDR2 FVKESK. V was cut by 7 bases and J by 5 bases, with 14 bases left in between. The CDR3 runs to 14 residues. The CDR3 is CASTRNRGTGELFF. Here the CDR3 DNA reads TGTGCCAGCACCCGCAACCGGGGAACCGGGGAGCTGTTTTTT. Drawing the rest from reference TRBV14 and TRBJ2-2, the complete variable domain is EAGVTQFPSHSVIEKGQTVTLRCDPISGHDNLYWYRRVMGKEIKFLLHFVKESKQDESGMPNNRFLAERTGGTYSTLKVQPAELEDSGVYFCASTRNRGTGELFFGEGSRLTVL.

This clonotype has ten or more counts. Here the CDR3 DNA reads TGTGCCAGCAGGCCCACTTCGGGGGGGAGCGGCTATGGCTACACCTTC. Its translation is CASRPTSGGSGYGYTF. The J gene is TRBJ1-2, the V gene TRBV2; maybe TRBD1 (5 bases). This CDR3 is 16 amino acids long. Trimming cost V 6 bases and J 4 bases, with 21 bases left between them. CDR1 is SNHLY, CDR2 FYNNEI, per germline.

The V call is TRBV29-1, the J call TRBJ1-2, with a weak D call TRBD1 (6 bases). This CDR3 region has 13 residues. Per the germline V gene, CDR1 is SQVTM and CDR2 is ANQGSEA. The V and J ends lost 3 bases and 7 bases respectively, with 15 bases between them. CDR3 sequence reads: CSVEWTADVGYTF. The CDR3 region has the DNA TGCAGCGTTGAGTGGACAGCCGACGTTGGCTACACCTTC.

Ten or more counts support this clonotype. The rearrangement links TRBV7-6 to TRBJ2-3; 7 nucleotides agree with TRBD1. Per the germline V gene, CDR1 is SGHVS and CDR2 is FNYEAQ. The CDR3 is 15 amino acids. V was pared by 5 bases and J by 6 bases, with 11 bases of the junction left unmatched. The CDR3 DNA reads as TGTGCCAGCAGCGAAATAGACAGGGTCCAGGATACGCAGTATTTT. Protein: CASSEIDRVQDTQYF.

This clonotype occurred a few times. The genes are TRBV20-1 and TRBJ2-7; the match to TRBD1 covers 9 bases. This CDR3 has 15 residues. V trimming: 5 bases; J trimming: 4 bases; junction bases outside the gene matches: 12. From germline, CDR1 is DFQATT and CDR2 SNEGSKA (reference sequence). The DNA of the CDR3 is TGCAGTGCTCTGCTCGGGGGGACAGGGACATACGAGCAGTACTTC. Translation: CSALLGGTGTYEQYF.

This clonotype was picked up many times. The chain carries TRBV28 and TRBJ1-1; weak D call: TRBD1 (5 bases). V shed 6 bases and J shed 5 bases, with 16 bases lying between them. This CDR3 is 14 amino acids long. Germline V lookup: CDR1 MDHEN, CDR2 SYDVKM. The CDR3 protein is CASRTHTTVTEAFF. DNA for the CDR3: TGTGCCAGCAGAACCCATACGACAGTGACTGAAGCTTTCTTT.

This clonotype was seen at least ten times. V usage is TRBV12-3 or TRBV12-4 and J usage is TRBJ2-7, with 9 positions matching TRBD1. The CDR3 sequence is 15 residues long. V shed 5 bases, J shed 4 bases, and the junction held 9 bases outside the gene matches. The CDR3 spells CASSKPGTGTYEQYF. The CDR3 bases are TGTGCCAGCAGTAAGCCCGGGACAGGGACTTACGAGCAGTACTTC.

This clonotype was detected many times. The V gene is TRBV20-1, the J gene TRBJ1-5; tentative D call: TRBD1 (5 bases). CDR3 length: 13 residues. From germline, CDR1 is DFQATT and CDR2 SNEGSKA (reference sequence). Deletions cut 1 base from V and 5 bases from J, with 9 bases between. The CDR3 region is CSARGGFDQPQHF. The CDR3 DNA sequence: TGCAGTGCTAGAGGGGGGTTCGATCAGCCCCAGCATTTT.

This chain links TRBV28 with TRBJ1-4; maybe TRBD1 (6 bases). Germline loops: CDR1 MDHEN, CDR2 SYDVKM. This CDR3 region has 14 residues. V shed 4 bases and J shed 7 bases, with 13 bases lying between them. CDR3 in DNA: TGTGCCAGCAGTTCCCAGGGGTTGGGTGAAAAACTGTTTTTT. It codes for CASSSQGLGEKLFF.

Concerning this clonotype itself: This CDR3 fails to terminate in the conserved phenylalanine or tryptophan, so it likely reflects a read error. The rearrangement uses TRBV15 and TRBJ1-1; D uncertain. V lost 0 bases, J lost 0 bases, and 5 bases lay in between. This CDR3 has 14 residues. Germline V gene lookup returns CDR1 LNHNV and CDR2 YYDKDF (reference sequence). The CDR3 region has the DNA TGTGCCACCAGCAGAGAATTGGTGAACACTGAAGCTTTCCTT. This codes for CATSRELVNTEAFL.

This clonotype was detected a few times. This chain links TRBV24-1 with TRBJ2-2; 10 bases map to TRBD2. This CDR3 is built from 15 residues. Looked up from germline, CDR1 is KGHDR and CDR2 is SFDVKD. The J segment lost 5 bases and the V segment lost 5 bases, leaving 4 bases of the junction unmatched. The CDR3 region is CATSVGLAVTGELFF. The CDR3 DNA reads TGTGCCACCAGTGTCGGACTAGCGGTAACCGGGGAGCTGTTTTTT.

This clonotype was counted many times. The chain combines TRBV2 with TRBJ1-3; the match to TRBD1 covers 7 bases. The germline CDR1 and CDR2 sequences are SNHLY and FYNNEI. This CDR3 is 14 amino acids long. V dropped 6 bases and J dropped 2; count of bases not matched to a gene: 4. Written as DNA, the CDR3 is TGTGCCAGCAGAGACAGGGTTGCTGGAAACACCATATATTTT. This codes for CASRDRVAGNTIYF.

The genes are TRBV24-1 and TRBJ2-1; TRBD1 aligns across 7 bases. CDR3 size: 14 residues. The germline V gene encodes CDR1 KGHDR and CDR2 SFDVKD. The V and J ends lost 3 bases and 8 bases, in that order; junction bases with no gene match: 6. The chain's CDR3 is CATSDTTGVDEQFF. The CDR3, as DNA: TGTGCCACCAGTGATACCACAGGGGTCGATGAGCAGTTCTTC.

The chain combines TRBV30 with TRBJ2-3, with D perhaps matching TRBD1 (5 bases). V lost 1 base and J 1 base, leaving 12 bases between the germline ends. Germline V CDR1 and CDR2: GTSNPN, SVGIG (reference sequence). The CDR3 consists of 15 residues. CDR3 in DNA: TGTGCCTGGAGTGCCGACAGTGGTGGCACAGATACGCAGTATTTT. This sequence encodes CAWSADSGGTDTQYF.

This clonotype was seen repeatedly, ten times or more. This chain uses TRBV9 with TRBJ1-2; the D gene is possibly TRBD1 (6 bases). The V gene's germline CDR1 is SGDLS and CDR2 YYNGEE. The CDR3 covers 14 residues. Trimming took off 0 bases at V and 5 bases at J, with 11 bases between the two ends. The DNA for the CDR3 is TGTGCCAGCAGCGTAGAGGAGGGGGGATATGGCTACACCTTC. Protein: CASSVEEGGYGYTF.

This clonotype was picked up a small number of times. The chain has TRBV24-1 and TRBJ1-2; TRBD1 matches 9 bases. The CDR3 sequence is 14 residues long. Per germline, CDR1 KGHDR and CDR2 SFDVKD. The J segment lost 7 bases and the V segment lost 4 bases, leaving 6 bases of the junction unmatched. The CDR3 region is CATSEPGTGRGYTF. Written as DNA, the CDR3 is TGTGCCACCAGTGAGCCCGGGACAGGGCGTGGCTACACCTTC.

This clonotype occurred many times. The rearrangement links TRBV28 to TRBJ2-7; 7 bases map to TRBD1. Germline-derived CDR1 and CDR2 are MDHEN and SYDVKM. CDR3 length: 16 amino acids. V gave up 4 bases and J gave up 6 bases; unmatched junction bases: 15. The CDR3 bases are TGTGCCAGCAGTTCACCCAGGGGACAGCTAGGGAGCGAGCAGTACTTC. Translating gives CASSSPRGQLGSEQYF.

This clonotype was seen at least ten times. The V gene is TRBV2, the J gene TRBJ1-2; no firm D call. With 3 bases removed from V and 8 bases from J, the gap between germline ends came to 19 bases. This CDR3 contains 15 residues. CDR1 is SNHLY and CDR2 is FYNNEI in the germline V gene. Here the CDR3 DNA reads TGTGCCAGCAGTGATTATATCCCTACCCCGGGCGGCTACACCTTC. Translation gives CASSDYIPTPGGYTF.

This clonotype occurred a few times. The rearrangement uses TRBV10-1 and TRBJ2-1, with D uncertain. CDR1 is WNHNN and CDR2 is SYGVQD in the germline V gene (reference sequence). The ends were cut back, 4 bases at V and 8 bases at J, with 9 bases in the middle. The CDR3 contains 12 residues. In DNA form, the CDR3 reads TGCGCCAGCAGTGTGACGATGGATGAGCAGTTCTTC. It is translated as CASSVTMDEQFF.